The present entry profiles one TCR beta chain with its context. Its antigen is unidentified. The germline CDR1 and CDR2 sequences are SGHKS and YYEKEE (reference sequence). The CDR3 length is 14 residues. V was clipped by 2 bases and J by 8 bases; unmatched bases: 7. This specimen comes from a study of a mutant IDH1 vaccine in newly diagnosed glioma. On the study more broadly: Beginning 4-6 weeks after radiotherapy alone, or with temozolomide cycles, vaccination took place. Previous treatment comprised radiotherapy, temozolomide, or both, mostly both.

Time point meaning: week 5, during vaccination. In every dose of vaccine, 300 ug of mutant IDH1 20-mer peptide was given alongside topical imiquimod. Every donor had a new WHO grade 3 or 4 astrocytoma that was IDH1-mutant, with loss of nuclear ATRX. The assay was immunoSEQ multiplex PCR, and TCRdb's table has in-frame clones only and misses some. The repertoire holds over 45,000 clones, with about 81% as singletons. Here the sequenced sample was PBMCs, taken from a glioma patient whose treatment included an IDH1 peptide vaccine. The receptor comes from a man aged 30 to 39 with glioma. This chain connects TRBV5-5 to TRBJ2-1; 7 bases align to TRBD1. CDR3 loop: CASSFTGALDEQFF. The CDR3, as DNA: TGTGCCAGCAGCTTTACAGGGGCCCTGGATGAGCAGTTCTTC.